What follows are 19 T cell receptor beta chains derived from one specimen sequenced in a study of shared clonotypes between healthy human individuals. Only in-frame clones appear in the TCRdb table, and some are missing; sequencing was by immunoSEQ multiplex PCR. The table lists millions of clones, more than 85% of them singletons. Naivety among CD8 cells was defined by CD45RO negativity and positive CCR7 selection, thereby excluding terminally differentiated effector memory CD45RA+ cells. The sequencing sample was made of naive CD8+ T cells from PBMCs. Receptors originate from a man between 18 and 35 years old in good health. Some clones in this sample may be carry-over from other donors' samples.

This clone was recorded only once. The chain has TRBV6-5 and TRBJ2-1, with 13 positions matching TRBD2. This CDR3 comprises 16 residues. After removal of 0 bases from V and 10 bases from J, the junction contained 6 bases not matched to a gene. Per germline, CDR1 MNHEY and CDR2 SVGAGI. CDR3 sequence: CASSYSGLAGSGEQFF. The CDR3 DNA is TGTGCCAGCAGTTACTCGGGACTAGCGGGATCGGGGGAGCAGTTCTTC.

This clone turned up a few times. This chain uses TRBV7-3 with TRBJ1-1, with D hard to call. V was pared by 5 bases and J by 1 base, with 8 bases between. In germline, CDR1 is SGHTA, CDR2 FQGTGA. CDR3 length: 13 amino acids. The CDR3 region has the DNA TGTGCCAGCAGCCCATACGGGAACACTGAAGCTTTCTTT. Its translation: CASSPYGNTEAFF.

This chain links TRBV6-5 with TRBJ2-1, with a tentative D call TRBD1 (5 bases). CDR3 size: 15 residues. The germline gives CDR1 MNHEY, CDR2 SVGAGI. Trimming took off 7 bases at V and 4 bases at J, with 17 bases between the two ends. The CDR3 nucleotides are TGTGCCAGCAACCCAAACCAGGGCGCGTACAATGAGCAGTTCTTC. Encoded protein: CASNPNQGAYNEQFF.

The chain recombines TRBV27 with TRBJ2-7; D might be TRBD2 (5 bases). V was trimmed by 3 bases and J by 3 bases, leaving 9 bases between them. Germline CDR1 reads MNHEY; CDR2 reads SMNVEV (reference sequence). This CDR3 is built from 13 residues. The chain's CDR3 is CASSLNSGYEQYF. DNA of the CDR3: TGTGCCAGCAGTTTGAACAGCGGCTACGAGCAGTACTTC.

The chain combines TRBV27 with TRBJ2-5; 13 bases fit TRBD2. Germline V gene sequence: CDR1 MNHEY, CDR2 SMNVEV (reference sequence). After removal of 7 bases from V and 3 bases from J, the junction contained 5 bases not matched to a gene. The CDR3 sequence is 15 residues long. The CDR3 coding sequence is TGTGCCAGCACTGCCGGGACTAGCGGGAAAGAGACCCAGTACTTC. It codes for CASTAGTSGKETQYF.

The chain uses TRBV5-1 and TRBJ2-7, with 13 bases lining up with TRBD2. The CDR3 has 17 residues. Germline CDR1 and CDR2: SGHRS and YFSETQ. V shed 0 bases, J shed 6 bases, and the junction held 9 bases outside the gene matches. Here the CDR3 reads CASSLEGLAGERSEQYF. Written as DNA, the CDR3 is TGCGCCAGCAGCTTGGAAGGACTAGCGGGAGAGCGGAGCGAGCAGTACTTC.

For the CDR3, the DNA is TGTGCCAGCAGCTTCAGGGCTCCAGCCAAAAACATTCAGTACTTC. Translation: CASSFRAPAKNIQYF. The chain combines TRBV7-9 with TRBJ2-4; D is possibly TRBD1 (5 bases). V shed 3 bases and J shed 0 bases, with 9 bases lying between them. Germline-derived CDR1 and CDR2 are SEHNR and FQNEAQ (reference sequence). The CDR3 totals 15 residues.

The rearrangement uses TRBV28 and TRBJ2-2; 8 bases line up with TRBD2. Germline V lookup: CDR1 MDHEN, CDR2 SYDVKM. Unmatched junction bases numbered 6, after V lost 5 bases and J lost 4 bases. The CDR3 contains 15 residues. CDR3 sequence: CASSRTSYGTGELFF. Here the CDR3 DNA reads TGTGCCAGCAGTCGGACTAGCTATGGCACCGGGGAGCTGTTTTTT.

CDR3 coding DNA: TGTGCCAGCAGCTTAGCCGGGACGGGGTGGGAGACCCAGTACTTC. As protein: CASSLAGTGWETQYF. The gene calls are TRBV13 and TRBJ2-5; D is perhaps TRBD1 or TRBD2 (5 bases each). The CDR3 extends over 15 amino acids. Per germline, CDR1 PRHDT and CDR2 FYEKMQ (reference sequence). Trimming took off 1 base at V and 5 bases at J, with 14 bases between the two ends.

The rearrangement links TRBV7-9 to TRBJ1-2, with 7 bases fitting TRBD1. Germline CDR1 reads SEHNR; CDR2 reads FQNEAQ (reference sequence). The V and J ends lost 6 bases and 6 bases, in that order; junction bases with no gene match: 4. The CDR3 contains 12 residues. The CDR3, as DNA: TGTGCCAGCAGTAGACAGGGTGATGGCTACACCTTC. Protein product: CASSRQGDGYTF.

The chain recombines TRBV27 with TRBJ2-5; 10 bases fit TRBD2. V shed 5 bases and J 4 bases; nucleotides not matched to a gene: 7. The germline V gene encodes CDR1 MNHEY and CDR2 SMNVEV (reference sequence). CDR3 length: 15 amino acids. CDR3 sequence (DNA): TGTGCCAGCAGTCATCTAGCGGGGGTGAGAGAGACCCAGTACTTC. It codes for CASSHLAGVRETQYF.

The chain employs TRBV5-1 and TRBJ2-7; 9 bases are shared with TRBD1. The CDR3 covers 15 residues. Per germline, CDR1 SGHRS and CDR2 YFSETQ. V shed 2 bases and J 4 bases; nucleotides not matched to a gene: 7. Here the CDR3 DNA reads TGCGCCAGCAGCTTCACCGGGACAGGGAAATACGAGCAGTACTTC. Residues: CASSFTGTGKYEQYF.

The chain uses TRBV7-9 and TRBJ1-2, with D uncertain. Germline V CDR1 and CDR2: SEHNR, FQNEAQ (reference sequence). V shed 0 bases and J shed 7 bases, with 9 bases lying between them. The CDR3 length is 13 residues. The CDR3 sequence is CASSLAHGVGYTF. DNA for the CDR3: TGTGCCAGCAGCTTAGCGCATGGGGTTGGCTACACCTTC.

Here the CDR3 DNA reads TGTGCCAGCAGCTTAGAGTACGAGCAGTACTTC. Its protein product is CASSLEYEQYF. This chain uses TRBV7-9 with TRBJ2-5; D is uncertain. With the DNA end fitting TRBJ2-7 better, the J assignment may be wrong. This CDR3 is built from 11 residues. The germline CDR1 and CDR2 sequences are SEHNR and FQNEAQ (reference sequence).

The chain recombines TRBV4-1 with TRBJ2-7; 10 bases line up with TRBD2. V dropped 0 bases and J dropped 2; count of bases not matched to a gene: 10. The germline V gene has CDR1 MGHRA and CDR2 YSYEKL. CDR3 length: 18 amino acids. The CDR3 DNA reads as TGCGCCAGCAGCCAAGACCCCGTTAGACTAGCGGGTCCCTACGAGCAGTACTTC. It encodes CASSQDPVRLAGPYEQYF.

V and J are TRBV27 and TRBJ2-7; TRBD2 is a possible D gene (6 bases). Deletions cut 3 bases from V and 7 bases from J, with 13 bases between. CDR3 length equals 13 residues. From germline, CDR1 is MNHEY and CDR2 SMNVEV (reference sequence). As DNA, the CDR3 is TGTGCCAGCAGTTTCCTCGAAAGCGGGGAGCAGTACTTC. This gives the protein CASSFLESGEQYF.

The chain joins TRBV4-1 to TRBJ1-2, with D possibly matching TRBD1 (5 bases). The V and J ends lost 1 base and 4 bases respectively, with 13 bases between them. The germline V gene has CDR1 MGHRA and CDR2 YSYEKL. The CDR3 extends over 15 amino acids. The CDR3 DNA follows: TGCGCCAGCAGCCAAGCGGGACCAATGGGCTATGGCTACACCTTC. It codes for CASSQAGPMGYGYTF.

The chain carries TRBV7-2 and TRBJ2-1, with unresolved D. The V gene's germline CDR1 is SGHTA and CDR2 FQGNSA. Trimming stripped 3 bases from V and 6 bases from J, with 9 bases between. The CDR3 loop spans 13 amino acids. CDR3 amino acids: CASSFFLTNEQFF. The CDR3 nucleotides are TGTGCCAGCAGCTTTTTCTTGACCAATGAGCAGTTCTTC.

The gene calls are TRBV19 and TRBJ1-1; D is uncertain. CDR3 length: 13 amino acids. V lost 3 bases and J 6 bases, leaving 11 bases between the germline ends. The germline CDR1 and CDR2 sequences are LNHDA and SQIVND (reference sequence). CDR3 sequence reads: CASSISGWPEAFF. The CDR3 DNA reads TGTGCCAGTAGTATTTCGGGGTGGCCTGAAGCTTTCTTT. The full variable domain, completed using reference TRBV19 and TRBJ1-1, is DGGITQSPKYLFRKEGQNVTLSCEQNLNHDAMYWYRQDPGQGLRLIYYSQIVNDFQKGDIAEGYSVSREKKESFPLTVTSAQKNPTAFYLCASSISGWPEAFFGQGTRLTVV.